Following are 27 T cell receptor beta chains from one sample sequenced in a study of identical twins. TCRdb re-called the 5' RACE reads with MiXCR, one entry per CDR3 protein. This repertoire shows 1.5 million to 2 million distinct CDR3 sequences, around a third found once; its top ten account for 0.27%. The sample was cord blood. All receptors come from a newborn girl in good health.

This clonotype was observed a few times. This chain connects TRBV12-3 or TRBV12-4 to TRBJ1-4; D possibly corresponds to TRBD1 (5 bases). V lost 7 bases and J lost 2, with 14 bases in between. The CDR3 covers 15 residues. This CDR3 reads CASKGLGLTNEKLFF. In nucleotides, the CDR3 is TGTGCCAGCAAGGGGTTGGGGCTGACTAATGAAAAACTGTTTTTT.

V gene TRBV27 combines with J gene TRBJ1-4; 8 bases map to TRBD1. The CDR3 runs to 17 residues. Germline values: CDR1 MNHEY, CDR2 SMNVEV (reference sequence). V shed 4 bases and J 8 bases; nucleotides not matched to a gene: 15. In DNA form, the CDR3 reads TGTGCCAGCAGTTCAATGATGGAGGGCAGGGGGCGGGAAAAACTGTTTTTT. This encodes CASSSMMEGRGREKLFF.

Note on this clonotype: One end of the junction is discordant with germline, which a read error may explain. V gene TRBV5-1 combines with J gene TRBJ2-4; TRBD2 aligns across 7 bases. The CDR3 is made up of 13 amino acids. Germline V gene lookup returns CDR1 SGHRS and CDR2 YFSETQ. CDR3 sequence: CASSLAGLFEQYF. The DNA of the CDR3 is TGCGCCAGCAGCTTGGCGGGACTATTCGAGCAGTACTTT.

The table lists this clonotype with a few counts. The rearrangement links TRBV7-2 to TRBJ2-5; the D is unclear. Germline values: CDR1 SGHTA, CDR2 FQGNSA. The CDR3 has 16 residues. V was trimmed by 0 bases and J by 0 bases, leaving 11 bases between them. The CDR3 loop reads CASSLALAVNQETQYF. CDR3 nucleotides: TGTGCCAGCAGCTTAGCCCTTGCGGTCAACCAAGAGACCCAGTACTTC.

This chain uses TRBV5-1 with TRBJ2-3; 9 positions match TRBD2. This CDR3 contains 16 residues. V dropped 4 bases and J dropped 5; count of bases not matched to a gene: 11. The V gene's germline CDR1 is SGHRS and CDR2 YFSETQ. The DNA for the CDR3 is TGCGCCAGCAGCATACTGCTAGCGGGGTCCAGAGATACGCAGTATTTT. As protein: CASSILLAGSRDTQYF.

The J gene is TRBJ2-7, the V gene TRBV20-1, with 8 bases identical to TRBD2. This CDR3 contains 14 residues. Germline V lookup: CDR1 DFQATT, CDR2 SNEGSKA (reference sequence). V lost 4 bases, J lost 0 bases, and 5 bases stayed unmatched. The CDR3 protein is CSANHLAGSYEQYF. CDR3 nucleotide sequence: TGCAGTGCTAACCATCTAGCGGGCTCCTACGAGCAGTACTTC.

This clonotype has only a few counts. The rearrangement uses TRBV20-1 and TRBJ2-3, with D possibly matching TRBD2 (6 bases). V lost 3 bases to trimming and J lost 1 base, with 14 bases between them. Per germline, CDR1 DFQATT and CDR2 SNEGSKA (reference sequence). The CDR3 spans 15 residues. The CDR3: CSASRGNTRTDTQYF. DNA of the CDR3: TGCAGTGCTAGCCGCGGGAACACCCGCACAGATACGCAGTATTTT.

The V and J genes are TRBV24-1 and TRBJ2-2; no clear D gene. Trimming stripped 1 base from V and 1 base from J, with 3 bases between. The CDR3 covers 14 residues. Germline CDR1 reads KGHDR; CDR2 reads SFDVKD. The CDR3: CATSDLQNTGELFF. The CDR3 nucleotides are TGTGCCACCAGTGATTTACAGAACACCGGGGAGCTGTTTTTT.

This clonotype was seen repeatedly, ten times or more. The V call is TRBV7-2, the J call TRBJ2-1; possibly TRBD2 for D (6 bases). This CDR3 has 15 residues. CDR1 is SGHTA, CDR2 FQGNSA, per germline. V gave up 0 bases and J gave up 2 bases, with 8 bases separating them. CDR3 in DNA: TGTGCCAGCAGCTTAGCGGGAGGAGCCTACAATGAGCAGTTCTTC. Translating gives CASSLAGGAYNEQFF.

The chain carries TRBV29-1 and TRBJ2-1; 8 bases agree with TRBD1. The CDR3 has 13 amino acids. Germline loops: CDR1 SQVTM, CDR2 ANQGSEA. V was clipped by 4 bases and J by 5 bases; unmatched bases: 4. The CDR3 sequence is CSVGDRGNNEQFF. The CDR3 DNA is TGCAGCGTTGGAGACAGGGGCAACAATGAGCAGTTCTTC.

Note on this clonotype: One end of the junction fails to match germline, which may point to a read error. The chain combines TRBV29-1 with TRBJ1-2; the match to TRBD1 covers 9 bases. Germline values: CDR1 SQVTM, CDR2 ANQGSEA. The CDR3 totals 12 residues. The CDR3, as DNA: TGCAGCGTGGGAACAGGGGGCTATGGCCACACCTTC. Residues: CSVGTGGYGHTF. The full variable domain, completed using reference TRBV29-1 and TRBJ1-2, is SAVISQKPSRDICQRGTSLTIQCQVDSQVTMMFWYRQQPGQSLTLIATANQGSEATYESGFVIDKFPISRPNLTFSTLTVSNMSPEDSSIYLCSVGTGGYGHTFGSGTRLTVV.

This clonotype was detected only a few times. This chain uses TRBV5-1 with TRBJ2-5; D is undetermined. The germline V gene encodes CDR1 SGHRS and CDR2 YFSETQ. The V and J ends lost 4 bases and 11 bases respectively, with 24 bases between them. CDR3 length: 15 amino acids. The CDR3 DNA reads TGCGCCAGCAGCGGCGACTTATTCCCCTACAATGAGCAGTACTTC. Translation: CASSGDLFPYNEQYF.

V gene TRBV12-3 or TRBV12-4 combines with J gene TRBJ1-2; D is possibly TRBD1 (5 bases). Trimming pared 3 bases from V and 3 bases from J, leaving 29 bases between. The CDR3 consists of 20 residues. The CDR3 nucleotides read TGTGCCAGCAGTTTTGGTCCTGGTTCCGTGTCAGGGAGGTTGGACTATGGCTACACCTTC. Its protein is CASSFGPGSVSGRLDYGYTF.

Concerning this clonotype: A much larger clone differs by one base, so this may be a read error. In DNA form, the CDR3 reads TGTGCCATCTCCGGGACTAGCGGGGTCCAAGAGACCCAGTTCTTC. Protein sequence: CAISGTSGVQETQFF. This chain uses TRBV10-3 with TRBJ2-5; 13 positions agree with TRBD2. The assigned J gene may be wrong: the sequence end matches TRBJ2-1 better. Per the germline V gene, CDR1 is ENHRY and CDR2 is SYGVKD. The CDR3 totals 15 residues.

This chain joins TRBV29-1 and TRBJ2-7; 7 bases align to TRBD1. This CDR3 region has 13 residues. Germline-derived CDR1 and CDR2 are SQVTM and ANQGSEA. V shed 5 bases, J shed 3 bases, and the junction held 7 bases outside the gene matches. CDR3 sequence reads: CSVRGQAYYEQYF. CDR3 nucleotides: TGCAGCGTTAGGGGGCAGGCTTACTACGAGCAGTACTTC.

This clonotype has just a few counts. This sequence joins TRBV5-1 and TRBJ2-5; D not certain. There are 14 residues in the CDR3. Trimming cost V 0 bases and J 4 bases, with 10 bases left between them. Germline CDR1 is SGHRS and CDR2 is YFSETQ. CDR3 in DNA: TGCGCCAGCAGCTTGGGAAGGGAAGGAGAGACCCAGTACTTC. As protein: CASSLGREGETQYF. Full variable domain (remainder filled in from reference TRBV5-1 and TRBJ2-5): KAGVTQTPRYLIKTRGQQVTLSCSPISGHRSVSWYQQTPGQGLQFLFEYFSETQRNKGNFPGRFSGRQFSNSRSEMNVSTLELGDSALYLCASSLGREGETQYFGPGTRLLVL.

There are a few counts of this clonotype. The rearrangement links TRBV11-1 to TRBJ2-7, with 9 bases identical to TRBD2. Trimming cost V 5 bases and J 0 bases; bases outside gene matches: 8. The V gene's germline CDR1 is SGHAT and CDR2 FQDESV (reference sequence). The CDR3 has 16 residues. CDR3 bases: TGTGCCAGCAGCCTGACTAGCGGCCCAAGCTCCTACGAGCAGTACTTC. As protein: CASSLTSGPSSYEQYF.

Comments on this clonotype: With a much larger clone just one base away, this may be a read error. J is TRBJ1-1 and V is TRBV28; a weak D match, TRBD1 (6 bases). Germline loops: CDR1 MDHEN, CDR2 SYDVKM. CDR3 size: 11 residues. CDR3 region: CAGSLQGEAFF. In DNA, the CDR3 is TGTGCCGGCAGCCTACAGGGTGAAGCTTTCTTT.

The chain joins TRBV21-1 to TRBJ2-5; the listed D gene, TRBD1, was not tested against the DNA. TRBV21-1 is tagged as a pseudogene. The CDR3 spans 16 residues. CDR3 sequence (DNA): TGTGCCAGCAGCAAAGCGGGTGGGGGAGACCAAGAGACCCAGTACTTC. This translates into CASSKAGGGDQETQYF.

This clonotype was found a few times. The V and J genes are TRBV3-1 and TRBJ1-2; no clear D. Germline V gene sequence: CDR1 LGHDT, CDR2 YNNKEL (reference sequence). V shed 3 bases and J shed 8 bases, with 13 bases lying between them. The CDR3 has 13 residues. In DNA, the CDR3 is TGTGCCAGCAGCCAGCAAAGGCAAGGCGGCTACACCTTC. Protein sequence: CASSQQRQGGYTF.

This clonotype was counted a few times. V usage is TRBV11-2 and J usage is TRBJ2-3; a possible D gene is TRBD2 (6 bases). The germline V gene encodes CDR1 SGHAT and CDR2 FQNNGV. This CDR3 is 14 amino acids long. The V gene lost 3 bases and the J gene lost 4 bases, with 11 bases spanning the gap. The CDR3 sequence: CASSLTRSADTQYF. The CDR3 DNA follows: TGTGCCAGCAGCTTGACTAGATCAGCAGATACGCAGTATTTT.

The chain combines TRBV6-6 with TRBJ2-1; a weak D match, TRBD1 (6 bases). CDR1 MNHNY and CDR2 SVGAGI come from the germline V gene (reference sequence). This CDR3 spans 16 amino acids. V was shortened by 0 bases and J by 6 bases, with 15 bases between the two germline ends. The CDR3 DNA follows: TGTGCCAGCAGTTACTCGCCAGGGGCGAATTTCAATGAGCAGTTCTTC. This gives the protein CASSYSPGANFNEQFF.

The chain combines TRBV6-2 or TRBV6-3 with TRBJ2-5; the D gene is possibly TRBD2 (6 bases). V was trimmed by 1 base and J by 5 bases, leaving 8 bases between them. Germline lookup yields CDR1 MNHEY and CDR2 SVGEGT. The CDR3 loop spans 13 amino acids. The CDR3 nucleotides read TGTGCCAGCAGTTACTGGGCGGGGGAGACCCAGTACTTC. Translation: CASSYWAGETQYF.

J is TRBJ1-1 and V is TRBV12-3 or TRBV12-4; D perhaps matches TRBD1 (5 bases). This CDR3 is 14 amino acids long. The V end was cut by 3 bases, the J end by 1 base, with 9 bases between. In DNA, the CDR3 is TGTGCCAGCAGTTTTCAGGGAGAGAACACTGAAGCTTTCTTT. Amino acid sequence: CASSFQGENTEAFF.

In this sample, this clonotype turned up many times. The chain recombines TRBV5-1 with TRBJ2-5; D might be TRBD2 (5 bases). This CDR3 is built from 13 residues. CDR1 and CDR2 (germline): SGHRS, YFSETQ. V was pared by 0 bases and J by 5 bases, with 8 bases between. This chain's CDR3 is CASSLAGIETQYF. The CDR3 DNA follows: TGCGCCAGCAGCTTGGCCGGGATCGAGACCCAGTACTTC.

V is TRBV5-6 and J is TRBJ1-2; D not certain. This CDR3 has 15 amino acids. The germline V gene has CDR1 SGHDT and CDR2 YYEEEE. The ends were cut back, 10 bases at V and 5 bases at J, with 24 bases in the middle. This CDR3 reads CAGARRDGLVYGYTF. DNA of the CDR3: TGTGCCGGCGCAAGGAGAGACGGACTTGTGTATGGCTACACCTTC.

The chain has TRBV20-1 and TRBJ1-6, with D unresolved. This CDR3 region has 14 residues. Trimming took 2 bases from V and 5 from J, leaving 10 bases between them. CDR1 DFQATT and CDR2 SNEGSKA come from the germline V gene (reference sequence). CDR3 sequence (DNA): TGCAGTGCTAGAAAGGGAGATCATAATTCACCCCTCCACTTT. It is translated as CSARKGDHNSPLHF.